Included here is one TCR beta chain sequence, with context. Its antigen is undetermined. This CDR3 has 14 residues. Germline V gene sequence: CDR1 SGHRS, CDR2 YFSETQ. V was trimmed by 3 bases and J by 1 base, leaving 10 bases between them. This sample was included in a study of beta chain features in type 1 diabetes. Whole-study context: Regarding age, gender and cell yields, patients proved similar to healthy donors. Study-wide results and limits: Type 1 diabetes patients had VDJ junctions that carried fewer insertions and more deletions. Across all four CD4+ subsets, people with type 1 diabetes showed modestly shorter TCRB CDR3s. TCRB rearrangement may or may not be influenced by HLA type; here this remained unresolved. Sequencing of cDNA might inflate the share of cells that strongly express TCR.

Sequencing targeted expressed TCRB transcripts, as all isolated RNA had been reverse transcribed. Repertoires were generated with immunoSEQ multiplex PCR, while TCRdb's copy carries only in-frame clones and drops some. The sample shows around 130,000 clones, 7% to 10% of them seen only once. The source of this sequence is a man aged 25 to 40 with type 1 diabetes. This sequence joins TRBV5-1 and TRBJ1-1, with D possibly matching TRBD1 (5 bases). The sequencing input was central memory CD4+ T cells from blood. CDR3 nucleotide sequence: TGCGCCAGCAGCTGGATGACAGAGAACACTGAAGCTTTCTTT. Protein product: CASSWMTENTEAFF.